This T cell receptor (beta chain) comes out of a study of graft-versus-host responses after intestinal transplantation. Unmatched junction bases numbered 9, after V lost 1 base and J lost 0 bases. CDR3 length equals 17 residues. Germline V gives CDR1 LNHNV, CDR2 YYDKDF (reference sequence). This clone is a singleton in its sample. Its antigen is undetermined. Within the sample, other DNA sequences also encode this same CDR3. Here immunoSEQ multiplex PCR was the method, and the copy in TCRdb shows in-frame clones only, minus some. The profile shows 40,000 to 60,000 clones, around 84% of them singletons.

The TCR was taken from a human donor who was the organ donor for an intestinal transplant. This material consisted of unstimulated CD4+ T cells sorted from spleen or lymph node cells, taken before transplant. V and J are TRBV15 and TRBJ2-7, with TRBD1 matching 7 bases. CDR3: CATSRVWDRGSSYEQYF. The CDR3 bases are TGTGCCACCAGCAGAGTTTGGGACAGAGGCTCCTCCTACGAGCAGTACTTC.